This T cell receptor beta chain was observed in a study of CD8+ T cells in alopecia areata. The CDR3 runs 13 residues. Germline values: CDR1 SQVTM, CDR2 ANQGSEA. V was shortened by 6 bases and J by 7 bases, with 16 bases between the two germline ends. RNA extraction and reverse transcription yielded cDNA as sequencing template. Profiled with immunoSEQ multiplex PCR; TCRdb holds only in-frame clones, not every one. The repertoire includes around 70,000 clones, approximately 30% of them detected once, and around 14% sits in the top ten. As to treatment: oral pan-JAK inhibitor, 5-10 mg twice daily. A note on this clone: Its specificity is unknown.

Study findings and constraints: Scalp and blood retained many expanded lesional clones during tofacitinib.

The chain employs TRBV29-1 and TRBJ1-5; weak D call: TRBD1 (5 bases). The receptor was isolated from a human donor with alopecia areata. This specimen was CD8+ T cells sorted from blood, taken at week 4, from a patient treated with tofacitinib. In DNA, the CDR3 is TGCAGCGTGGGCCGGGGGAAAGGACAGCCCCAGCATTTT. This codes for CSVGRGKGQPQHF.